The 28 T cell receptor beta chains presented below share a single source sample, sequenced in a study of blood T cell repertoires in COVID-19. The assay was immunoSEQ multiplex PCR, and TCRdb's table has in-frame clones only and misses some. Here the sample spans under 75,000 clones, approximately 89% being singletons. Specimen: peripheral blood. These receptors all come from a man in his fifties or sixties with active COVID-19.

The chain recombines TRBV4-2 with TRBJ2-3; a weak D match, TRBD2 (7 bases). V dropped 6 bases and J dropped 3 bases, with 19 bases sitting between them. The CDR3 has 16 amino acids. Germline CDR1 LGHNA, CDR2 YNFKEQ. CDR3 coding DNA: TGTGCCAGCAGTCCTCGAGGGGGGGGCTTGACAGATACGCAGTATTTT. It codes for CASSPRGGGLTDTQYF.

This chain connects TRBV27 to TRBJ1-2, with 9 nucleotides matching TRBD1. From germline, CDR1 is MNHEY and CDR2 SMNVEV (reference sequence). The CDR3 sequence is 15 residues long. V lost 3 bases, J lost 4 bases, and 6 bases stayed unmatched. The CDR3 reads CASSFQGQGPYGYTF. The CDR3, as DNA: TGTGCCAGCAGTTTCCAAGGACAGGGGCCCTATGGCTACACCTTC.

CDR3 DNA sequence: TGTGCCACCAGCAGACAGGGTGGGCACGAGCAGTACTTC. Amino acid sequence: CATSRQGGHEQYF. V usage is TRBV15 and J usage is TRBJ2-7; possibly TRBD1 for D (5 bases). The CDR3 runs 13 residues. The germline CDR1 and CDR2 sequences are LNHNV and YYDKDF (reference sequence). V was clipped by 2 bases and J by 5 bases, with 10 bases between them.

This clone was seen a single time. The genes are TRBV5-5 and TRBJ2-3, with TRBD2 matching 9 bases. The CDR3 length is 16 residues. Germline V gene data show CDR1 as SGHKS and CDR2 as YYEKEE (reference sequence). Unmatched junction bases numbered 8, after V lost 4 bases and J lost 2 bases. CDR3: CASSPLQRGDTDTQYF. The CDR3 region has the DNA TGTGCCAGCAGCCCATTACAGCGGGGGGACACAGATACGCAGTATTTT.

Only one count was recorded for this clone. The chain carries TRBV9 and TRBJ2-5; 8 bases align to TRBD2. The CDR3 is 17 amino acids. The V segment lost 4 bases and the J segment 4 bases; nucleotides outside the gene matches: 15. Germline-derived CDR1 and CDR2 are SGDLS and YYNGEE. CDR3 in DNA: TGTGCCAGCAGCCCCTCCGACCCGGGGGGGGGCCGAGAGACCCAGTACTTC. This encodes CASSPSDPGGGRETQYF.

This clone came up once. DNA for the CDR3: TGCGCCAGCAGCCAAGATCGACTAGCCGGCTACGAGCAGTACTTC. Translated: CASSQDRLAGYEQYF. This chain uses TRBV4-3 with TRBJ2-7; 7 bases map to TRBD2. From germline, CDR1 is LGHNA and CDR2 YSLEER. The J segment lost 3 bases and the V segment lost 0 bases, leaving 5 bases of the junction unmatched. CDR3 length: 15 residues.

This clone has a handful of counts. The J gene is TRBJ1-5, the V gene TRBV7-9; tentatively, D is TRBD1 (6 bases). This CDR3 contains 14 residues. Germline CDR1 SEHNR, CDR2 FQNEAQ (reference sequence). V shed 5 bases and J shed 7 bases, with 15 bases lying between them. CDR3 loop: CASSGRGGKQPQHF. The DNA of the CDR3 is TGTGCCAGCAGCGGCAGGGGTGGGAAGCAGCCCCAGCATTTT.

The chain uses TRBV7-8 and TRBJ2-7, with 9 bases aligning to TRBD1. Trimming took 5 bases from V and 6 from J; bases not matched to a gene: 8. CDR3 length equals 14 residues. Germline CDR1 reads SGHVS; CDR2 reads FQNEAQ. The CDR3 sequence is CASSLRDRAVEQYF. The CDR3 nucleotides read TGTGCCAGCAGCCTGCGGGACAGGGCGGTCGAGCAGTACTTC.

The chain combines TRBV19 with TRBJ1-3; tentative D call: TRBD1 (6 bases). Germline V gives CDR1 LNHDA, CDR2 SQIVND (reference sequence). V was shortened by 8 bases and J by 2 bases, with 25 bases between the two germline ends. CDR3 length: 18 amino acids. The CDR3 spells CASGNGETGHSPGNTIYF. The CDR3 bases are TGTGCCAGTGGGAACGGGGAGACGGGACATTCCCCTGGAAACACCATATATTTT.

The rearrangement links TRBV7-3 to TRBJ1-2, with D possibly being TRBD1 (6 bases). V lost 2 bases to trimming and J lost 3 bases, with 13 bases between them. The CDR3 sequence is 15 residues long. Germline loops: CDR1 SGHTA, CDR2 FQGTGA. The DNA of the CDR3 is TGTGCCAGCAGCTTAGAGGGAGGGGGTGACTATGGCTACACCTTC. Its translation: CASSLEGGGDYGYTF.

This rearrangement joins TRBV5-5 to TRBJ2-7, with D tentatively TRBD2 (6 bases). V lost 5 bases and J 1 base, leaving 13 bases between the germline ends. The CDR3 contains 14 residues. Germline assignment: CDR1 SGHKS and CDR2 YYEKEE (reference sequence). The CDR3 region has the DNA TGTGCCAGCAGTGGTGCGGGGCCTTCCTACGAGCAGTACTTC. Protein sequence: CASSGAGPSYEQYF.

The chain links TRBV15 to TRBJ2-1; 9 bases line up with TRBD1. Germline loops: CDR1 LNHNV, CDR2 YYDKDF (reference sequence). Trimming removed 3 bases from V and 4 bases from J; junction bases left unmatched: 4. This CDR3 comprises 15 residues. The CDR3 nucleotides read TGTGCCACCAGCAGTGGTGGACAGGGGTACAATGAGCAGTTCTTC. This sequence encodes CATSSGGQGYNEQFF.

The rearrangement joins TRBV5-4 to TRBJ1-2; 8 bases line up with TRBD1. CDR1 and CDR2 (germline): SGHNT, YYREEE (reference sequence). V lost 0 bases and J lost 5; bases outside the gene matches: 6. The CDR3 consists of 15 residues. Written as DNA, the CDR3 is TGTGCCAGCAGCTTGGCCGGGACAGGCTTATATGGCTACACCTTC. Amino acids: CASSLAGTGLYGYTF.

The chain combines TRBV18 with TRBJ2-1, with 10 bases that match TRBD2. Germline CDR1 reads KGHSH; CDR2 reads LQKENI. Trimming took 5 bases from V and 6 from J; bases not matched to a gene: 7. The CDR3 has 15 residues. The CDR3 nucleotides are TGTGCCAGCTCATGGAGCGGGGGGGCCCTCAATGAGCAGTTCTTC. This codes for CASSWSGGALNEQFF.

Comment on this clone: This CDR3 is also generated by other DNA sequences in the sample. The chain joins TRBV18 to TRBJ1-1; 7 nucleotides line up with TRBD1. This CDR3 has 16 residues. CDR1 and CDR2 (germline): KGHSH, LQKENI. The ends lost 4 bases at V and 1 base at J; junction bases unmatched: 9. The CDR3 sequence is CASSLVDRLENTEAFF. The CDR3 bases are TGTGCCAGCTCACTGGTGGACAGGCTAGAGAACACTGAAGCTTTCTTT.

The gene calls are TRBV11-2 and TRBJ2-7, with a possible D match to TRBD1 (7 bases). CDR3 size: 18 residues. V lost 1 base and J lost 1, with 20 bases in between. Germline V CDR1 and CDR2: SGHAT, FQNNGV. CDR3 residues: CASSLGSAGGLSSYEQYF. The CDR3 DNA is TGTGCCAGCAGCTTAGGTTCCGCAGGGGGGTTGTCTTCCTACGAGCAGTACTTC. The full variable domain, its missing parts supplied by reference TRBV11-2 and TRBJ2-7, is EAGVAQSPRYKIIEKRQSVAFWCNPISGHATLYWYQQILGQGPKLLIQFQNNGVVDDSQLPKDRFSAERLKGVDSTLKIQPAKLEDSAVYLCASSLGSAGGLSSYEQYFGPGTRLTVT.

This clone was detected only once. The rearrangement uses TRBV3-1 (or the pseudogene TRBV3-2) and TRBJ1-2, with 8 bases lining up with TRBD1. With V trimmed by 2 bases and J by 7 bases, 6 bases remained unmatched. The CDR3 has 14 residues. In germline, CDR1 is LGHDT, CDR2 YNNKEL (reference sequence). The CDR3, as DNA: TGTGCCAGCAGCCAATCGGACAGGGCCCGTGGCTACACCTTC. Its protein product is CASSQSDRARGYTF.

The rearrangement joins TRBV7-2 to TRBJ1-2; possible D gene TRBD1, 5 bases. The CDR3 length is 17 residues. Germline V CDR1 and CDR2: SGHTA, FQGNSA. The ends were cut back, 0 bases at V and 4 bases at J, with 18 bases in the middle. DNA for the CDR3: TGTGCCAGCAGCTTAGCGTGGGAACAGGAGCAGGGCTATGGCTACACCTTC. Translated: CASSLAWEQEQGYGYTF.

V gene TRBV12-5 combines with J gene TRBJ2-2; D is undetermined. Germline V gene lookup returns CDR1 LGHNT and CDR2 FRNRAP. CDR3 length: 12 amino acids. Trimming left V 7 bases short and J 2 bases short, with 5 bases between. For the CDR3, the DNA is TGTGCTAGTGAACTTAACACCGGGGAGCTGTTTTTT. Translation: CASELNTGELFF.

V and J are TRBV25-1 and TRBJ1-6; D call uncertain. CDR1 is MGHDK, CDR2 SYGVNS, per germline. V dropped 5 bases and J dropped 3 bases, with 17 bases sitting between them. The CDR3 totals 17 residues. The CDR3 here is CASSFSEQDYYNSPLHF. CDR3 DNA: TGTGCCAGCAGTTTCTCAGAGCAAGACTACTATAATTCACCCCTCCACTTT.

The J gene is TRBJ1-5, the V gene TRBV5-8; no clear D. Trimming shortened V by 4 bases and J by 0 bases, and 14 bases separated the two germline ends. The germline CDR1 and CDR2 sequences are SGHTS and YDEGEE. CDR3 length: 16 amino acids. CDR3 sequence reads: CASSPRSLYSNQPQHF. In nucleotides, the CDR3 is TGTGCCAGCAGCCCGCGCTCCCTTTATAGCAATCAGCCCCAGCATTTT.

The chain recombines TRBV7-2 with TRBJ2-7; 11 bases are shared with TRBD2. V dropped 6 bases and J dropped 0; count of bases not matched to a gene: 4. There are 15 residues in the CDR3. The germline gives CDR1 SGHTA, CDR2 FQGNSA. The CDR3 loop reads CASRPTSGGSYEQYF. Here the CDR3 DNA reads TGTGCCAGCAGACCAACTAGCGGGGGCTCCTACGAGCAGTACTTC.

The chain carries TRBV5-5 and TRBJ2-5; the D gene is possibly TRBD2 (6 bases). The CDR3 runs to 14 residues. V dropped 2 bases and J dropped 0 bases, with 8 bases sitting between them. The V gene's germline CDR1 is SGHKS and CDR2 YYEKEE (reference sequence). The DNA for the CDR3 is TGTGCCAGCAGCTTCCGGGAGTACCAAGAGACCCAGTACTTC. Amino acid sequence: CASSFREYQETQYF.

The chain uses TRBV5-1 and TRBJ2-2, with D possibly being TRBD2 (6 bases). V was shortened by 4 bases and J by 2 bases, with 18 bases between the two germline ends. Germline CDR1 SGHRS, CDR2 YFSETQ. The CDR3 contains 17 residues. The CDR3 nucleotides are TGCGCCAGCAGCCAAGGCGGGGTATCGGGTAACACCGGGGAGCTGTTTTTT. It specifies CASSQGGVSGNTGELFF.

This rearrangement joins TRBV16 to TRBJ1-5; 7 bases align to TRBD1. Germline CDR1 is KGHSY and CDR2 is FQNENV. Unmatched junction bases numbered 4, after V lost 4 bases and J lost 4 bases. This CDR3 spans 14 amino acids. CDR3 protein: CASSPQGFNQPQHF. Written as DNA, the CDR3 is TGTGCCAGCAGCCCACAGGGGTTTAATCAGCCCCAGCATTTT.

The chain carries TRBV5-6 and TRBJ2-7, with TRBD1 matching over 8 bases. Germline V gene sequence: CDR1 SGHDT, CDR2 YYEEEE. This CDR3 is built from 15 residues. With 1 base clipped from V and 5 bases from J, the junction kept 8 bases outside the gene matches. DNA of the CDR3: TGTGCCAGCAGCTTGCCCACAGGGGGTAACCACGAGCAGTACTTC. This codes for CASSLPTGGNHEQYF.

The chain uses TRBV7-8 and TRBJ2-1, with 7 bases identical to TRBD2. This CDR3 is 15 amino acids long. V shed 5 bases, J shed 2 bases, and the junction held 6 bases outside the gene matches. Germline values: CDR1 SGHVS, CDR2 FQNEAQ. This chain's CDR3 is CASSPGRGTYNEQFF. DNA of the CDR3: TGTGCCAGCAGCCCGGGGAGGGGTACCTACAATGAGCAGTTCTTC.

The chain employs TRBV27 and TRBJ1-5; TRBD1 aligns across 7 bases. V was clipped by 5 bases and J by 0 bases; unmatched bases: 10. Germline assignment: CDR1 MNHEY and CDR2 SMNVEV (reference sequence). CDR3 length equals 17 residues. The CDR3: CASSPRDRLISNQPQHF. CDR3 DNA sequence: TGTGCCAGCAGTCCGAGGGACAGACTAATTAGCAATCAGCCCCAGCATTTT.